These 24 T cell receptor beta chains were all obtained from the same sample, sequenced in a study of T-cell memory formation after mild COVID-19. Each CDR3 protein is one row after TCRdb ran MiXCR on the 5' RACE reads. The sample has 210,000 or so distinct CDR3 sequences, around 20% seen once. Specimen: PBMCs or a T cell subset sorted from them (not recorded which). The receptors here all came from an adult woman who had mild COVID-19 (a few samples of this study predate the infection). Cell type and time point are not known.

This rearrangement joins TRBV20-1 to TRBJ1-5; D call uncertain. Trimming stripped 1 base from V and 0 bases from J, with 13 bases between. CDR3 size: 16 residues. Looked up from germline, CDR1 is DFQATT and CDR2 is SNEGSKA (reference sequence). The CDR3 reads CSARVAGIYSNQPQHF. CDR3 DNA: TGCAGTGCTAGAGTAGCTGGGATCTATAGCAATCAGCCCCAGCATTTT.

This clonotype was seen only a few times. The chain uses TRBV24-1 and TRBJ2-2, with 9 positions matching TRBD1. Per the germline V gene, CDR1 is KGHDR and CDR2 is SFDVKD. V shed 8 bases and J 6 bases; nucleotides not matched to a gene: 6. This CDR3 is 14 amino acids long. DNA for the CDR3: TGTGCCACCACTGGGACAGGGAGTCCCGGGGAGCTGTTTTTT. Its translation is CATTGTGSPGELFF.

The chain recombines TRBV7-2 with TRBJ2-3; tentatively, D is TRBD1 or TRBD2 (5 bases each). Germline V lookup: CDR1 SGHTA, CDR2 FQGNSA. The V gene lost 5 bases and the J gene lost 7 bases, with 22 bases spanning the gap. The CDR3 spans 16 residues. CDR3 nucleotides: TGTGCCAGCAGCCCCTACCTTGGGGGAGTTATGAATACGCAGTATTTT. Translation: CASSPYLGGVMNTQYF.

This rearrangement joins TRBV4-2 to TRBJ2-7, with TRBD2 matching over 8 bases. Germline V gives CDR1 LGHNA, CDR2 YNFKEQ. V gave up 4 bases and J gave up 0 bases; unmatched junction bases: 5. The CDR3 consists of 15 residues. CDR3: CASSPRTSSSYEQYF. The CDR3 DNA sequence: TGTGCCAGCAGCCCGCGGACTAGCAGCTCCTACGAGCAGTACTTC.

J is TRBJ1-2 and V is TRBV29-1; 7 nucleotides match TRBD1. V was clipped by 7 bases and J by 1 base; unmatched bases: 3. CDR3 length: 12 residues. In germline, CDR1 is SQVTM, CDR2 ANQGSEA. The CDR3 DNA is TGCAGCGCGCAGGGGGATAACTATGGCTACACCTTC. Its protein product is CSAQGDNYGYTF.

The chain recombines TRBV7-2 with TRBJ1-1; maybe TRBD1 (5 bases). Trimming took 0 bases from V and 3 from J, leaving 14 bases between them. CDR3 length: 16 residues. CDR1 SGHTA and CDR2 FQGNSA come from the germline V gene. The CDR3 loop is CASSLAYGRGDTEAFF. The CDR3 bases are TGTGCCAGCAGCTTAGCGTACGGACGAGGGGACACTGAAGCTTTCTTT.

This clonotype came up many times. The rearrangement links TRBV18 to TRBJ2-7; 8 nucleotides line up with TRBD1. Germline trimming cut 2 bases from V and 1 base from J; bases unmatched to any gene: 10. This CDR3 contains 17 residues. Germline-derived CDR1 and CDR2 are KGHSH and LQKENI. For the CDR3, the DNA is TGTGCCAGCTCACCAAAATTGCTAACAGGGGGGTCCTACGAGCAGTACTTC. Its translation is CASSPKLLTGGSYEQYF.

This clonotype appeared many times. The CDR3 bases are TGTGCCAGCAGCTCTAACTATGGCTACACCTTC. It encodes CASSSNYGYTF. This sequence joins TRBV7-2 and TRBJ1-2; D unclear. The V gene's germline CDR1 is SGHTA and CDR2 FQGNSA. The length of the CDR3 is 11 residues. The ends were cut back, 4 bases at V and 0 bases at J, with 0 bases in the middle.

The CDR3 loop is CASSVSAGGLIDEQFF. The CDR3 nucleotides are TGTGCCAGCAGCGTATCTGCGGGGGGGCTGATCGATGAGCAGTTCTTC. This chain uses TRBV9 with TRBJ2-1, with 9 nucleotides matching TRBD2. The V gene end was trimmed by 1 base and the J gene end by 8 bases; junction bases not matched to a gene: 10. The germline V gene has CDR1 SGDLS and CDR2 YYNGEE. This CDR3 has 16 amino acids.

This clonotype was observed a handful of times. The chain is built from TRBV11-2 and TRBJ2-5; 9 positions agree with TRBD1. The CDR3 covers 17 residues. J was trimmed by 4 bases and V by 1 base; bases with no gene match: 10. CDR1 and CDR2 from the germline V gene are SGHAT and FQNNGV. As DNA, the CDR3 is TGTGCCAGCAGCTTAGTATCCGGGACAGGGTTGTCAGAGACCCAGTACTTC. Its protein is CASSLVSGTGLSETQYF.

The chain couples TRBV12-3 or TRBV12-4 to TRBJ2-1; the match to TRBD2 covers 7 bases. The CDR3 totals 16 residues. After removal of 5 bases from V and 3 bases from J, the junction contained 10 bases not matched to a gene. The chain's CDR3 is CASSPLASGHYNEQFF. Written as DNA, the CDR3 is TGTGCCAGCAGTCCCCTGGCTAGCGGACACTACAATGAGCAGTTCTTC.

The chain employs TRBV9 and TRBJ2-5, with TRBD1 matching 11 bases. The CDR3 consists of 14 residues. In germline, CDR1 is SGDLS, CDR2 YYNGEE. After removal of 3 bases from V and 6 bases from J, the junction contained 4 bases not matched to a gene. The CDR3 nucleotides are TGTGCCAGCAGCGGGACAGGGGGCACGAAGACCCAGTACTTC. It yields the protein CASSGTGGTKTQYF.

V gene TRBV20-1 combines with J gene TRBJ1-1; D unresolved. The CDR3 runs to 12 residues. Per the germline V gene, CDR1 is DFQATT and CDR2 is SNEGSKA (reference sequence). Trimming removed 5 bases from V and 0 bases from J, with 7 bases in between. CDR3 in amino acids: CSAWLMNTEAFF. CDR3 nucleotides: TGCAGTGCTTGGCTAATGAACACTGAAGCTTTCTTT.

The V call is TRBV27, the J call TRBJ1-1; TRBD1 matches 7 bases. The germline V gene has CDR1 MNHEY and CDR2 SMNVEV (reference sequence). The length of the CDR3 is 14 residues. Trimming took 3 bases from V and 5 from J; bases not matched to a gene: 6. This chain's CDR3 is CASSFQDRFTEAFF. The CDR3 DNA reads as TGTGCCAGCAGTTTCCAGGACAGGTTTACTGAAGCTTTCTTT.

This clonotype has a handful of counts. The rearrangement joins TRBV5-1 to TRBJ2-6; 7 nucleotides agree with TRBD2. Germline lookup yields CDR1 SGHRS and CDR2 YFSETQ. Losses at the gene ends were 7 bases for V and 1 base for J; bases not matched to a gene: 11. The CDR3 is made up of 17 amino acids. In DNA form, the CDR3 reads TGCGCCAGCGCGGGGGACGGTTTCGGTTCTGGGGCCAACGTCCTGACTTTC. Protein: CASAGDGFGSGANVLTF.

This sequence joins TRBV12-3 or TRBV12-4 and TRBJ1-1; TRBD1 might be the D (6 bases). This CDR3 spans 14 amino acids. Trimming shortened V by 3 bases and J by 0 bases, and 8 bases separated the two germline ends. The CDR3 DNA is TGTGCCAGCAGTTTCAGGGGCGTGAACACTGAAGCTTTCTTT. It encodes CASSFRGVNTEAFF.

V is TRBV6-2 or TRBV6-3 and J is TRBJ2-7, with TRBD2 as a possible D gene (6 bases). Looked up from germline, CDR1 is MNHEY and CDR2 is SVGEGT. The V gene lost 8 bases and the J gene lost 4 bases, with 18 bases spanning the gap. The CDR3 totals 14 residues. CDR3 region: CASGRRGVLYEQYF. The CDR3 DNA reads TGTGCCAGCGGAAGGCGGGGCGTACTATACGAGCAGTACTTC.

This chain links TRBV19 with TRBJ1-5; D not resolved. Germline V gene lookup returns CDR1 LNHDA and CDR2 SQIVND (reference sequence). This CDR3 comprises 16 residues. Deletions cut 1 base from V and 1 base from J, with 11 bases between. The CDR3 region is CASSIGDPWSNQPQHF. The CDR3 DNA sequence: TGTGCCAGTAGTATAGGGGATCCTTGGAGCAATCAGCCCCAGCATTTT.

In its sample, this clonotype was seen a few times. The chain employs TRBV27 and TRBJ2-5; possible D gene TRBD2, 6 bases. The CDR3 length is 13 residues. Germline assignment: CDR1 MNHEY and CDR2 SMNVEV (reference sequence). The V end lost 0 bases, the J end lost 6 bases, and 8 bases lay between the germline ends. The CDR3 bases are TGTGCCAGCAGTTTATCTGGGGGGAAGACCCAGTACTTC. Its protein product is CASSLSGGKTQYF.

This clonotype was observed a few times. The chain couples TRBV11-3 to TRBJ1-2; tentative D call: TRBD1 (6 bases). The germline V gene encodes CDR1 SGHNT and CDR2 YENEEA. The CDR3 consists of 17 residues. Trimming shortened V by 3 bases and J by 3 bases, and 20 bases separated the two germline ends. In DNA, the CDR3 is TGTGCCAGCAGCTTGACCTCCGGGGGGCCAAAAGACTATGGCTACACCTTC. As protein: CASSLTSGGPKDYGYTF.

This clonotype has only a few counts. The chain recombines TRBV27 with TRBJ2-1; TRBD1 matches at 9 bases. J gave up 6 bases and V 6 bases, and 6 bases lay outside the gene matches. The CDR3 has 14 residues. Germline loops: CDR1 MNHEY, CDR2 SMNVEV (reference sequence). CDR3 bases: TGTGCCAGCAGCAGGGACAGGGTTGTCAATGAGCAGTTCTTC. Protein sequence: CASSRDRVVNEQFF.

The CDR3 DNA reads TGTGCCAGCATCAGGAACGCCGACGAGCAGTACTTC. Translating it yields CASIRNADEQYF. The chain combines TRBV5-5 with TRBJ2-7; unclear D gene. This CDR3 has 12 amino acids. V was trimmed by 6 bases and J by 5 bases, leaving 12 bases between them. Germline loops: CDR1 SGHKS, CDR2 YYEKEE (reference sequence).

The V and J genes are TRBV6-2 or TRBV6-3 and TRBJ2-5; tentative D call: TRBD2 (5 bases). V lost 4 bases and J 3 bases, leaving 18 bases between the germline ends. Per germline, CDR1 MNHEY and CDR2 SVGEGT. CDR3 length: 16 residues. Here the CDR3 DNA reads TGTGCCAGCAGTTTTCAGTCCCCGTCGGGAAAAGAGACCCAGTACTTC. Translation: CASSFQSPSGKETQYF.

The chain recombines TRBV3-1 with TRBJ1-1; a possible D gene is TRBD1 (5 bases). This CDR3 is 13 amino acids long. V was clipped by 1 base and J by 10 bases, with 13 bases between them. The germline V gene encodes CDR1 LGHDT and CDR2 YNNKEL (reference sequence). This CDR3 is CASSQGSRDRAFF. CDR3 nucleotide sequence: TGTGCCAGCAGCCAAGGGTCTCGGGACCGAGCTTTCTTT.